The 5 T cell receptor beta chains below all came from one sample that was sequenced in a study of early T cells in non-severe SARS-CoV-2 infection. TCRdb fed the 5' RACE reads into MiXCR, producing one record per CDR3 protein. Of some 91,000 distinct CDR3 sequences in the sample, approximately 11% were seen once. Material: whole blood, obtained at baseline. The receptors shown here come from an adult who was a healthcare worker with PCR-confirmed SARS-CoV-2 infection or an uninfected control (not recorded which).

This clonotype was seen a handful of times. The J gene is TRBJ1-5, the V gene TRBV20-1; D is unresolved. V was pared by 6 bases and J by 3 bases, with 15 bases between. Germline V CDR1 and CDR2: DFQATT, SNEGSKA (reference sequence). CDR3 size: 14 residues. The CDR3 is CSAEEGSYNQPQHF. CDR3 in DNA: TGCAGTGCCGAGGAAGGGAGTTACAATCAGCCCCAGCATTTT.

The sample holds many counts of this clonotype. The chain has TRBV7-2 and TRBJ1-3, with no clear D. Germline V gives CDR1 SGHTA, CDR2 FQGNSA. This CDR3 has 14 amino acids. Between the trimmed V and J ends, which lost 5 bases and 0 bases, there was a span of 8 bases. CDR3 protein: CASSPLRSGNTIYF. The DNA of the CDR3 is TGTGCCAGCAGCCCCCTCCGCTCTGGAAACACCATATATTTT.

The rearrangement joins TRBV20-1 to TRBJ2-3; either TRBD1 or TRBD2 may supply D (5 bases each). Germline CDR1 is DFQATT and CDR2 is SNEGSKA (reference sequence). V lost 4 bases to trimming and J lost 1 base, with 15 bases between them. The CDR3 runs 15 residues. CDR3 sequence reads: CSATDPGSGTDTQYF. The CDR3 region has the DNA TGCAGTGCTACCGACCCAGGGAGTGGCACAGATACGCAGTATTTT.

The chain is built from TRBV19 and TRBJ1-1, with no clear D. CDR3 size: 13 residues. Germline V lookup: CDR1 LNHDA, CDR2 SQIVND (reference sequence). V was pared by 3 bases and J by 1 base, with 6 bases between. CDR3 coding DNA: TGTGCCAGTAGTATCTCGAAGAACACTGAAGCTTTCTTT. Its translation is CASSISKNTEAFF.

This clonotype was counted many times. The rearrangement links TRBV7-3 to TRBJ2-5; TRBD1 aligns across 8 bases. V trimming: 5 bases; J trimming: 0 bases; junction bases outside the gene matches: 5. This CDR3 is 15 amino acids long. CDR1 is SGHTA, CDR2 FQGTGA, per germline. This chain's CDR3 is CASSPRQGYQETQYF. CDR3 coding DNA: TGTGCCAGCAGCCCGCGACAGGGGTACCAAGAGACCCAGTACTTC.